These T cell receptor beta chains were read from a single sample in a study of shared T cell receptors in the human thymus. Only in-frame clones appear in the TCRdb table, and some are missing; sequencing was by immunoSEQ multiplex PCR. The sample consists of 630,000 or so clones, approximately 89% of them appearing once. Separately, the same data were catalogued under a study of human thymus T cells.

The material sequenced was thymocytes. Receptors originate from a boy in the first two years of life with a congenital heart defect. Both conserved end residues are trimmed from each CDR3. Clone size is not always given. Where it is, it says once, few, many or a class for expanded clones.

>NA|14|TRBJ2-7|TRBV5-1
ASSHQGDRGKHEQY
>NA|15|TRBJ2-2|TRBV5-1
ASSFGLAGSWTGELF
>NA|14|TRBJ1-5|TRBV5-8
ASRAAGQGGIQPQH
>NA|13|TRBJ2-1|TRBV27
ASLPDGTRGHEQF
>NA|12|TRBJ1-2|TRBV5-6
ASSLDTVNYGYT
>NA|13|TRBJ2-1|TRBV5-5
ASSYPGLGANEQF
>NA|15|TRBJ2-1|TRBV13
ASSLASGSFTHSEQF
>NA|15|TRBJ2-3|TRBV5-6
ASSLVRAGGRPDTQY
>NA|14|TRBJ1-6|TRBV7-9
ASSLPPGVSDSPLH
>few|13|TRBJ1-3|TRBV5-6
ASSRKTPLKDTIY
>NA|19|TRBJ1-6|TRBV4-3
ASSRAWTGFGDPDYNSPLH
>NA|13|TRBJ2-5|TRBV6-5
ASSPTSGNRETQY
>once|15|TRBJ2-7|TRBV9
ASSASSAGGAPWEQY
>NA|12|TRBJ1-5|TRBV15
ATSRENHRGQQH
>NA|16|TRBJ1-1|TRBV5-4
ASSLRDGSGGTNTEAF
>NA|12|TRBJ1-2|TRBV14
ASSPRGVGDGYT
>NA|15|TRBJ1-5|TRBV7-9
ASSLIPGQDSNQPQH
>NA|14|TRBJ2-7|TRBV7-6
ASSLAYPPVTYEQY
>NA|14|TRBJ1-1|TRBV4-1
ASSQEEGRLDTEAF
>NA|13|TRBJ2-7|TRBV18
ASSPNAAVSYEQY
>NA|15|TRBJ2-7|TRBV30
AWMGADPDRGGYEQY
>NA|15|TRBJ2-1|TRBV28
ASSPPIDRGNYNEQF
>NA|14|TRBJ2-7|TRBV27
ASSSPGLAGSYEQY
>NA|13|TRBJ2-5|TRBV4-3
ASSPTGLARETQY
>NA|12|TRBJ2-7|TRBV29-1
SAKETGAGYEQY
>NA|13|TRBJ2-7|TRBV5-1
ASSLSAAPLYEQY
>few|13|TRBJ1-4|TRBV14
ASSSRTDRGEKLF
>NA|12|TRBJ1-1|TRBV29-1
SVEPRQLNTEAF
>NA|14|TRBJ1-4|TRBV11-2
ASSSTGTGLDEKLF
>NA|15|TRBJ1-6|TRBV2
ASSVPRHREGFSPLH
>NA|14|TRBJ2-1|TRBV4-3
ASSSVAHPFHNEQF
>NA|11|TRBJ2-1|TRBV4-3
ASSPLDGDEQF
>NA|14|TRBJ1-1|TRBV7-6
ASSSPIGYRDRRAF
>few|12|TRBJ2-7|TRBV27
ASSHRQGAFEQY